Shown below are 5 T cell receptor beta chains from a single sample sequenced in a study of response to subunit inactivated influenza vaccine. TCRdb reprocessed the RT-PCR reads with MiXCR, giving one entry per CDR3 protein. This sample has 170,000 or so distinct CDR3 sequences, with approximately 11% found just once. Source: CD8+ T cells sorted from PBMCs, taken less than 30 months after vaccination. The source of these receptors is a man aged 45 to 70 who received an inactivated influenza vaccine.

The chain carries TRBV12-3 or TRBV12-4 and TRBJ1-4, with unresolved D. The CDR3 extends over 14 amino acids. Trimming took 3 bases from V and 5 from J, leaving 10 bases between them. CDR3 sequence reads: CASSLTDTNEKLFF. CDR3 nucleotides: TGTGCCAGCAGTTTGACTGATACGAATGAAAAACTGTTTTTT.

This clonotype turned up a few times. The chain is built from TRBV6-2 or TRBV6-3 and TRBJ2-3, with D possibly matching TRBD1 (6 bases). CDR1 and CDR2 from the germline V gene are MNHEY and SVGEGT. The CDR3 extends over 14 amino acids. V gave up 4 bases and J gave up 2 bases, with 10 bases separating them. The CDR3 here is CASSLAGDTDTQYF. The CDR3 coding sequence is TGTGCCAGCAGTTTGGCAGGGGACACAGATACGCAGTATTTT.

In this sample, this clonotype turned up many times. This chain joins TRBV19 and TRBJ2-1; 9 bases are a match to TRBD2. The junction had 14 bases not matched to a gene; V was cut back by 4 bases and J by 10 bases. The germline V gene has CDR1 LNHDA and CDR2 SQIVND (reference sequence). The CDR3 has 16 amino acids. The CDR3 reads CASSKLVAGAPGEQFF. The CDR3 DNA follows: TGTGCCAGTAGTAAGTTGGTAGCGGGAGCCCCTGGGGAGCAGTTCTTC.

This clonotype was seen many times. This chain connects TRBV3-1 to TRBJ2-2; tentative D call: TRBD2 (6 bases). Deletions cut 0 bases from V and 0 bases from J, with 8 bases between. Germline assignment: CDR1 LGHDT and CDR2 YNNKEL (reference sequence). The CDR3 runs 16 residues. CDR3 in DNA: TGTGCCAGCAGCCAAGAAGGGACTTCGAACACCGGGGAGCTGTTTTTT. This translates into CASSQEGTSNTGELFF.

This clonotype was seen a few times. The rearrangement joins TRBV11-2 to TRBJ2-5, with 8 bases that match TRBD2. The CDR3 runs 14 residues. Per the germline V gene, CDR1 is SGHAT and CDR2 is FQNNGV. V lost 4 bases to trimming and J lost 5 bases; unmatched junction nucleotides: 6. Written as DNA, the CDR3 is TGTGCCAGCAGCTACGGGGGGGGGCGCGAGACCCAGTACTTC. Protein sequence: CASSYGGGRETQYF.